One and the same sample provided the 4 T cell receptor beta chains below, sequenced in a study of cytomegalovirus exposure and HLA in healthy donors. The study ran its PCR with 60 Vbeta and 13 Jbeta primers. Sequencing was performed with immunoSEQ multiplex PCR; in TCRdb, only in-frame clones are kept and a portion is missing. This table has 150,000 to 200,000 clones, around two thirds appearing once. Sequences were obtained from PBMCs. The receptors here all came from a young man in good health and CMV-seropositive.

This clone has just one count. The J gene is TRBJ2-7, the V gene TRBV6-1, with D possibly matching TRBD1 (6 bases). Germline V gene lookup returns CDR1 MNHNS and CDR2 SASEGT. CDR3 length: 12 amino acids. V was trimmed by 9 bases and J by 6 bases, leaving 15 bases between them. CDR3 sequence reads: CASTPGAVEQYF. As DNA, the CDR3 is TGTGCCAGTACCCCAGGGGCAGTCGAGCAGTACTTC.

The chain couples TRBV7-7 to TRBJ2-5, with 8 bases lining up with TRBD2. The J call may be in error: the DNA end matches TRBJ2-7 better. The CDR3 length is 14 residues. CDR1 and CDR2 (germline): SSHAT, FNYEAQ (reference sequence). The CDR3 is CASSLGAGEGEQYF. Written as DNA, the CDR3 is TGTGCCAGCAGCTTAGGAGCGGGAGAAGGCGAGCAGTACTTC.

This clone was counted only a few times. The chain employs TRBV2 and TRBJ2-2; 8 bases match TRBD1. Unmatched junction bases numbered 3, after V lost 6 bases and J lost 0 bases. CDR1 SNHLY and CDR2 FYNNEI come from the germline V gene. The CDR3 runs 15 residues. As DNA, the CDR3 is TGTGCCAGCAGAAGGGACAGGTCGAACACCGGGGAGCTGTTTTTT. Translating it yields CASRRDRSNTGELFF.

V gene TRBV19 combines with J gene TRBJ2-7; 7 bases fit TRBD1. The CDR3 runs to 14 residues. With V trimmed by 8 bases and J by 1 base, 8 bases remained unmatched. Germline CDR1 reads LNHDA; CDR2 reads SQIVND (reference sequence). CDR3 sequence (DNA): TGTGCCAGTCGATCCACAGGGGAATCCTACGAGCAGTACTTC. Translated, it gives CASRSTGESYEQYF.